These T cell receptor beta chains were read from a single sample in a study of T cell repertoires in cytomegalovirus infection. Their antigens remain unidentified. TCRdb ran MiXCR on the reads and lists one entry per CDR3 protein. Of approximately 600,000 distinct CDR3 sequences detected, about 40% appear once; the ten largest clones hold about 46%. The source material was cultured PBMCs, sampled from culture after CMV antigen stimulation. These receptors were collected from a human donor in good health (CMV status not recorded). Some clones in this sample may be carry-over from other donors' samples. The conserved cysteine and the conserved F or W are not part of the CDR3 here. Rows give clone size only sometimes, using once, few, many, or a class for an expanded clone.

length	V	size	CDR3
13	TRBV6-2/TRBV6-3	NA	ASNRRAVGSYEQY
10	TRBV6-1	few	ASSDGWYEQY
10	TRBV12-3/TRBV12-4	NA	ASKLGPGTQY
19	TRBV7-2	few	ASSLASGTGIPIGSYNEQF
13	TRBV7-2	few	ASSSTGGRTDTQY
15	TRBV11-1	NA	ASSLGPRGLSTDTQY
14	TRBV7-6	few	ASSLEPGQGTYEQY
14	TRBV7-2	many	ASSSIAGGPTDTQY
13	TRBV7-2	many	ASSLRGQGNQPQH
13	TRBV19	NA	ASSIDRVDTDTQY
9	TRBV7-2	NA	ASRFTDEQY
11	TRBV19	once	ASSNQVDQPQH
12	TRBV5-1	NA	ASSPSTGLDTQY
12	TRBV7-2	NA	ASSLWTSSPEQY
12	TRBV27	NA	ASSLRRAGYEQY
15	TRBV28	NA	ASTGRVWTGWNQPQH
12	TRBV9	NA	ASSVSTTAGELF
11	TRBV6-5	NA	ASSYGDGYGYT
10	TRBV11-2	NA	ASSRGPSQQF
13	TRBV6-5	NA	ASSEGGTVGSGLH
8	TRBV20-1	few	SVRQDTQY
14	TRBV29-1	once	SVVMASGGRLGAQY
10	TRBV19	NA	ASSIWDQPQH
12	TRBV7-2	few	ASSLRGLETEAF
14	TRBV28	NA	ASEVGQGGRLGELF
11	TRBV2	NA	ASKSTGGEKLF
13	TRBV7-2	NA	ASSFSRGLRYEQY
11	TRBV20-1	NA	SASFQGNTEAF